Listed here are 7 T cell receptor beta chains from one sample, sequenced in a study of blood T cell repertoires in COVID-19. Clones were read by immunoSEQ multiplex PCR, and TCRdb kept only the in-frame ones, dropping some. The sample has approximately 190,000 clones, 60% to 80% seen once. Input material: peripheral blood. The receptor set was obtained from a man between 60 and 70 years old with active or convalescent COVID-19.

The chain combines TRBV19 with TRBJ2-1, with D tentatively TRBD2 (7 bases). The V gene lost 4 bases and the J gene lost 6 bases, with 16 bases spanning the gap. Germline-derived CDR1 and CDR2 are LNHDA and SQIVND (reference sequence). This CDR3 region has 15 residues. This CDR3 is CASSTRTRGSNEQFF. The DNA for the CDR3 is TGTGCCAGTAGTACTCGGACTAGGGGGAGCAATGAGCAGTTCTTC.

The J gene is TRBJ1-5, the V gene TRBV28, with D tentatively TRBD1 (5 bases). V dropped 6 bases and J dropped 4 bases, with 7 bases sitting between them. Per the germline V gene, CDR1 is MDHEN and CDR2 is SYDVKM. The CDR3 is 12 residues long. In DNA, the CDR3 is TGTGCCAGCAGGTCAGGGAATCAGCCCCAGCATTTT. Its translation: CASRSGNQPQHF.

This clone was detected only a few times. This chain's CDR3 is CASSVPGTGDCSGANVLTF. The CDR3, as DNA: TGCGCCAGCAGTGTTCCCGGGACAGGGGATTGCTCTGGGGCCAACGTCCTGACTTTC. V gene TRBV10-1 combines with J gene TRBJ2-6; 10 bases align to TRBD1. V gave up 4 bases and J gave up 0 bases; unmatched junction bases: 9. Germline CDR1 and CDR2: WNHNN and SYGVQD (reference sequence). The CDR3 has 19 amino acids.

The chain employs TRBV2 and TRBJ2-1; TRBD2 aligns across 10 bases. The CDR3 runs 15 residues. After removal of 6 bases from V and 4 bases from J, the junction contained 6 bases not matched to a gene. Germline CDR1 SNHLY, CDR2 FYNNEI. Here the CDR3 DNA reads TGTGCCAGCAGGGCCCTAGCGGGAGAATACAATGAGCAGTTCTTC. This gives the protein CASRALAGEYNEQFF.

CDR3 DNA sequence: TGTGCCAGCAAAATTAGCGGGACCGGCACAGATACGCAGTATTTT. Its translation: CASKISGTGTDTQYF. This sequence joins TRBV6-5 and TRBJ2-3, with 8 bases aligning to TRBD2. The ends lost 7 bases at V and 1 base at J; junction bases unmatched: 7. Germline CDR1 reads MNHEY; CDR2 reads SVGAGI. This CDR3 has 15 amino acids.

The CDR3 protein is CASSLIDRHSGNTIYF. The CDR3 coding sequence is TGTGCCAGCAGCTTGATAGACAGGCACTCTGGAAACACCATATATTTT. The V gene is TRBV5-6, the J gene TRBJ1-3; perhaps TRBD1 as D (6 bases). This CDR3 is built from 16 residues. The V end lost 1 base, the J end lost 0 bases, and 11 bases lay between the germline ends. CDR1 SGHDT and CDR2 YYEEEE come from the germline V gene.

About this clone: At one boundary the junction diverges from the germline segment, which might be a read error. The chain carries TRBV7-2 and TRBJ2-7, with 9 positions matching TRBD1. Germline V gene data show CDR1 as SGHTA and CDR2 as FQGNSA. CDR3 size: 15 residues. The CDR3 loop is CASSLAGTGSYEQYF. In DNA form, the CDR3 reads TGTGCCAGCAGCCTAGCCGGGACAGGGTCCTACGAGCAGTACTTC.